Below are 23 T cell receptor beta chains sequenced from a single sample in a study of T cells in Graves' hyperthyroidism and ophthalmopathy. Researchers took RNA transcripts and amplified the TCR beta CDR3 regions from them. The HTBI primer set drove a first-round RT-PCR of the TCR CDR3. TCRdb passed the multiplex PCR reads through MiXCR, listing each CDR3 protein once. Of about 380,000 distinct CDR3 sequences listed, 18% were seen once; the top ten hold 40%. The sample comprised blood. The receptors here all came from a man between 18 and 35 years old with Graves' ophthalmopathy.

This clonotype was detected many times. This chain's CDR3 is CASSTGTPLNTEAFF. The CDR3, as DNA: TGTGCCAGCAGTACCGGCACTCCCTTGAACACTGAAGCTTTCTTT. The chain employs TRBV12-3 or TRBV12-4 and TRBJ1-1; D is undetermined. The V and J ends lost 5 bases and 0 bases respectively, with 13 bases between them. The CDR3 runs 15 residues.

This clonotype was observed a handful of times. The CDR3 DNA follows: TGTGCCAGCAGTGATCCTGGGGAGCTGTTTTTT. Its translation: CASSDPGELFF. The chain combines TRBV2 with TRBJ2-2; D is undetermined. The CDR3 runs 11 residues. The germline gives CDR1 SNHLY, CDR2 FYNNEI. V was trimmed by 3 bases and J by 8 bases, leaving 4 bases between them.

This clonotype showed up many times. The chain carries TRBV7-8 and TRBJ2-2; TRBD2 matches at 10 bases. J was trimmed by 8 bases and V by 1 base; bases with no gene match: 4. CDR3 length equals 15 residues. The germline gives CDR1 SGHVS, CDR2 FQNEAQ. The CDR3 sequence is CASSLVLAGEGELFF. CDR3 nucleotides: TGTGCCAGCAGCTTAGTCCTAGCGGGGGAAGGGGAGCTGTTTTTT.

The chain couples TRBV6-5 to TRBJ1-5; no definite D call. This CDR3 has 17 amino acids. Germline V gene sequence: CDR1 MNHEY, CDR2 SVGAGI. Trimming removed 0 bases from V and 0 bases from J, with 12 bases in between. The CDR3 bases are TGTGCCAGCAGTTACTCGGCGGGTCGTAATAGCAATCAGCCCCAGCATTTT. Protein: CASSYSAGRNSNQPQHF.

The V gene is TRBV20-1, the J gene TRBJ2-7, with unresolved D. V was pared by 1 base and J by 6 bases, with 16 bases between. Germline V gene data show CDR1 as DFQATT and CDR2 as SNEGSKA (reference sequence). The CDR3 is made up of 14 amino acids. This chain's CDR3 is CSARAPLGIGEQYF. CDR3 DNA: TGCAGTGCTAGAGCCCCTTTAGGGATAGGCGAGCAGTACTTC.

The chain joins TRBV5-4 to TRBJ2-3; 9 nucleotides align to TRBD1. Trimming took 6 bases from V and 3 from J; bases not matched to a gene: 11. CDR1 SGHNT and CDR2 YYREEE come from the germline V gene (reference sequence). The CDR3 is 16 amino acids. In DNA form, the CDR3 reads TGTGCCAGCATCGCAAGTCCGGACAGGGGTACAGATACGCAGTATTTT. Translation: CASIASPDRGTDTQYF.

Comment on this clonotype: The conserved phenylalanine or tryptophan normally closing the CDR3 is absent here, so this likely arose from a read error. This rearrangement joins TRBV15 to TRBJ1-1; 7 bases line up with TRBD1. With 0 bases clipped from V and 6 bases from J, the junction kept 13 bases outside the gene matches. Germline CDR1 and CDR2: LNHNV and YYDKDF (reference sequence). The CDR3 consists of 17 residues. CDR3 coding DNA: TGTGCCACCAGCAGAGATGGAAAGCCAGGGGGTGCTTCTGAAGCTTTCCTT. Residues: CATSRDGKPGGASEAFL.

This clonotype appeared many times. Sequence at one end of the junction differs from germline and may be a read error. The J gene is TRBJ2-1, the V gene TRBV6-1, with TRBD2 as a possible D gene (7 bases). CDR1 is MNHNS and CDR2 is SASEGT in the germline V gene. The CDR3 is 13 amino acids. CDR3 loop: CASSEGGDRVQFF. As DNA, the CDR3 is TGTGCCAGCAGCGAAGGGGGGGATCGTGTGCAGTTCTTC.

The table lists this clonotype with many counts. The chain uses TRBV18 and TRBJ2-5; D remains ambiguous. Germline CDR1 reads KGHSH; CDR2 reads LQKENI. The CDR3 covers 11 residues. The V end lost 6 bases, the J end lost 2 bases, and 4 bases lay between the germline ends. The CDR3 sequence: CASSMQETQYF. For the CDR3, the DNA is TGTGCCAGCTCGATGCAAGAGACCCAGTACTTC.

The chain combines TRBV27 with TRBJ2-1, with 15 bases identical to TRBD2. Germline V lookup: CDR1 MNHEY, CDR2 SMNVEV (reference sequence). There are 18 residues in the CDR3. V shed 5 bases and J 4 bases; nucleotides not matched to a gene: 9. In DNA, the CDR3 is TGTGCCAGCAGTCCGCGGACTAGCGGGGGGGTCCTATACAATGAGCAGTTCTTC. Translation: CASSPRTSGGVLYNEQFF.

This clonotype was counted a few times. Being one base from a much bigger clone, this may be a read error. This rearrangement joins TRBV7-9 to TRBJ2-3, with 16 bases identical to TRBD2. CDR1 and CDR2 (germline): SEHNR, FQNEAQ (reference sequence). V lost 5 bases and J lost 5; bases outside the gene matches: 7. The CDR3 has 17 amino acids. CDR3 region: CASSETGTSGGGDTQYF. The CDR3 DNA reads TGTGCCAGCAGCGAAACCGGGACTAGCGGGGGGGGAGATACGCAGTATTTT.

A few counts support this clonotype. CDR3 residues: CASRLGVDQPQHF. The CDR3 nucleotides are TGTGCCAGCAGGTTAGGGGTGGATCAGCCCCAGCATTTT. V usage is TRBV6-1 and J usage is TRBJ1-5, with D possibly being TRBD1 (5 bases). CDR3 size: 13 residues. CDR1 and CDR2 from the germline V gene are MNHNS and SASEGT. Trimming left V 6 bases short and J 5 bases short, with 11 bases between.

This clonotype was recorded a few times. V gene TRBV27 combines with J gene TRBJ1-1; possible D gene TRBD1, 6 bases. This CDR3 is 15 amino acids long. V lost 8 bases and J 3 bases, leaving 19 bases between the germline ends. CDR1 and CDR2 (germline): MNHEY, SMNVEV (reference sequence). As DNA, the CDR3 is TGTGCCAGCCGCCCCTTAGGGGGATGGGACACTGAAGCTTTCTTT. Translating gives CASRPLGGWDTEAFF.

CDR3 in DNA: TGTGCCAGCAGTTTATCGACCAGGGGTGATCAGCCCCAGCATTTT. Translating it yields CASSLSTRGDQPQHF. The chain carries TRBV27 and TRBJ1-5; TRBD1 is a possible D gene (6 bases). This CDR3 contains 15 residues. V shed 0 bases and J shed 5 bases, with 11 bases lying between them. Germline V gives CDR1 MNHEY, CDR2 SMNVEV (reference sequence).

This clonotype occurred a few times. This chain links TRBV6-2 or TRBV6-3 with TRBJ2-2; 11 bases line up with TRBD2. Germline trimming cut 2 bases from V and 3 bases from J; bases unmatched to any gene: 5. The CDR3 runs to 17 residues. Germline loops: CDR1 MNHEY, CDR2 SVGEGT. CDR3 region: CASSYVSGGADTGELFF. The CDR3, as DNA: TGTGCCAGCAGTTACGTTAGCGGGGGGGCCGACACCGGGGAGCTGTTTTTT.

In regard to this clonotype: A much larger clone is a single base away; this may be a read error. The rearrangement links TRBV12-3 or TRBV12-4 to TRBJ1-1; a possible D gene is TRBD1 (5 bases). With 5 bases removed from V and 1 base from J, the gap between germline ends came to 14 bases. There are 15 residues in the CDR3. CDR3 DNA sequence: TGTGCCAGCAGTCAGGACGGGGCACGGAACACTGAAGCTTTCTTT. Translation: CASSQDGARNTEAFF.

This clonotype was observed many times. This chain uses TRBV20-1 with TRBJ2-7; no clear D. The germline CDR1 and CDR2 sequences are DFQATT and SNEGSKA (reference sequence). The CDR3 is 11 amino acids. With 0 bases removed from V and 6 bases from J, the gap between germline ends came to 6 bases. The CDR3 protein is CSARDRSEQYF. In DNA, the CDR3 is TGCAGTGCTAGAGATCGCTCCGAGCAGTACTTC.

This clonotype came up once. This chain links TRBV6-1 with TRBJ1-4; 10 bases line up with TRBD1. This CDR3 is 16 amino acids long. Trimming cost V 4 bases and J 3 bases; bases outside gene matches: 5. In germline, CDR1 is MNHNS, CDR2 SASEGT. The CDR3 spells CASSGDRGGANEKLFF. Written as DNA, the CDR3 is TGTGCCAGCAGTGGGGACAGGGGTGGAGCTAATGAAAAACTGTTTTTT.

CDR3 sequence reads: CASNYGTDNEQFF. CDR3 coding DNA: TGTGCCAGTAATTACGGGACCGACAATGAGCAGTTCTTC. The rearrangement links TRBV19 to TRBJ2-1, with D tentatively TRBD1 or TRBD2 (5 bases each). The length of the CDR3 is 13 residues. CDR1 and CDR2 from the germline V gene are LNHDA and SQIVND (reference sequence). The V and J ends lost 7 bases and 5 bases respectively, with 12 bases between them.

The chain combines TRBV5-1 with TRBJ2-3; TRBD2 aligns across 12 bases. The CDR3 loop spans 15 amino acids. Germline CDR1 and CDR2: SGHRS and YFSETQ. Trimming at V came to 4 bases and at J to 4 bases, leaving 4 bases not matched to a gene. The CDR3 sequence: CASSLGLAGSDTQYF. CDR3 in DNA: TGCGCCAGCAGCCTGGGACTAGCGGGCTCAGATACGCAGTATTTT.

The table lists this clonotype with many counts. This chain links TRBV6-6 with TRBJ2-7; D might be TRBD1 (6 bases). V was shortened by 2 bases and J by 2 bases, with 10 bases between the two germline ends. Germline loops: CDR1 MNHNY, CDR2 SVGAGI (reference sequence). The CDR3 has 14 residues. The CDR3 DNA follows: TGTGCCAGCAGTTACCTCAGGGGTCCCTACGAGCAGTACTTC. Protein: CASSYLRGPYEQYF.

This clonotype showed up just once. A much larger clone lies a single base off, so this may be a read error. The chain has TRBV6-1 and TRBJ1-1; possibly TRBD1 for D (6 bases). CDR1 MNHNS and CDR2 SASEGT come from the germline V gene. The ends were cut back, 10 bases at V and 1 base at J, with 10 bases in the middle. This CDR3 is built from 12 residues. This CDR3 is CAIRGGNTEAFF. CDR3 nucleotides: TGTGCCATCAGGGGCGGGAACACTGAAGCTTTCTTT.

On this clonotype itself: An end of the junction does not agree with germline; a read error may underlie this. The chain uses TRBV6-2 or TRBV6-3 and TRBJ2-7, with 10 bases lining up with TRBD2. CDR3 length equals 16 residues. CDR1 is MNHEY, CDR2 SVGEGT, per germline. CDR3 DNA sequence: TGTGCCGGCAGTGTTACTAGCGGGGTTCTCTCCTACGAGCAGTACTTC. Its protein product is CAGSVTSGVLSYEQYF.